Listed here are 5 T cell receptor beta chains from one sample, sequenced in a study of cytomegalovirus exposure and HLA in healthy donors. The PCR contained 60 Vbeta and 13 Jbeta primers. The method was immunoSEQ multiplex PCR; TCRdb's version includes in-frame clones alone and lacks a portion of them. With some 41,000 clones in the sample, the ten largest clones hold 6% to 6.5%. Sequenced input: PBMCs. All receptors come from a man under 40 in good health and CMV-seronegative.

The V gene is TRBV19, the J gene TRBJ1-5; no definite D call. Germline loops: CDR1 LNHDA, CDR2 SQIVND (reference sequence). The CDR3 runs 14 residues. V was cut by 3 bases and J by 3 bases, with 9 bases left in between. For the CDR3, the DNA is TGTGCCAGTAGTATTTCGGTATCCAATCAGCCCCAGCATTTT. Its protein is CASSISVSNQPQHF. The full variable domain, rest sourced from reference TRBV19 and TRBJ1-5, is DGGITQSPKYLFRKEGQNVTLSCEQNLNHDAMYWYRQDPGQGLRLIYYSQIVNDFQKGDIAEGYSVSREKKESFPLTVTSAQKNPTAFYLCASSISVSNQPQHFGDGTRLSIL.

Points on this clone: Other DNA sequences of this sample code for an identical CDR3. V and J are TRBV29-1 and TRBJ1-4, with 11 bases aligning to TRBD1. With 1 base clipped from V and 6 bases from J, the junction kept 7 bases outside the gene matches. This CDR3 has 16 amino acids. The germline V gene has CDR1 SQVTM and CDR2 ANQGSEA. CDR3 residues: CSVEVGQGVKHEKLFF. CDR3 coding DNA: TGCAGCGTTGAAGTGGGACAGGGGGTCAAGCATGAAAAACTGTTTTTT.

This chain joins TRBV5-1 and TRBJ2-7; 11 nucleotides match TRBD1. The CDR3 covers 13 residues. V lost 7 bases to trimming and J lost 2 bases; unmatched junction nucleotides: 2. Germline CDR1 reads SGHRS; CDR2 reads YFSETQ. CDR3 region: CASRTGGAYEQYF. CDR3 coding DNA: TGCGCCAGCCGGACAGGGGGCGCCTACGAGCAGTACTTC.

In the case of this clone: The identical CDR3 is also encoded by other nucleotide sequences in the sample. This chain uses TRBV4-2 with TRBJ2-3; TRBD1 matches 7 bases. CDR1 LGHNA and CDR2 YNFKEQ come from the germline V gene. J gave up 4 bases and V 0 bases, and 4 bases lay outside the gene matches. This CDR3 has 15 residues. CDR3 DNA: TGTGCCAGCAGCCAAGAGGCAAGGGGGCCAGATACGCAGTATTTT. Its protein product is CASSQEARGPDTQYF.

The V gene is TRBV5-1, the J gene TRBJ1-1; D remains unclear. CDR3 size: 15 residues. V was pared by 1 base and J by 1 base, with 11 bases between. Germline CDR1 is SGHRS and CDR2 is YFSETQ. The CDR3 nucleotides are TGCGCCAGCAGCTTGCGCCCCACCGGGAACACTGAAGCTTTCTTT. Its translation is CASSLRPTGNTEAFF.